Sequencing of this T cell receptor (beta chain) was carried out in a study of OX40 agonist ivuxolimab in advanced cancers. About the research overall: As their treatment, patients were administered ivuxolimab, an agonistic anti-OX40 (CD134) antibody. The mean age was about 61 years, ranging from about 23 to 79, with 65% to 85% of participants male. Hepatocellular carcinoma, melanoma, renal cell or head and neck cancer affected the dose-escalation patients.

There are 13 residues in the CDR3. The germline CDR1 and CDR2 sequences are SGHTA and FQGTGA. Trimming removed 6 bases at V and 9 bases at J, with 15 bases between. Sequenced by immunoSEQ multiplex PCR; TCRdb stores in-frame clones only, minus some. The sample shows roughly 92,000 clones, under 95% of them seen only once. The chain combines TRBV7-3 with TRBJ2-1, with D possibly matching TRBD2 (5 bases). This TCR was sampled from an adult with an advanced solid tumor such as melanoma, head and neck, liver or kidney cancer. Here the sequenced sample was CD4+ or CD8+ T cells sorted from blood, taken in a trial of the OX40 agonist ivuxolimab. Here the CDR3 reads CASSDRGRREQFF. In nucleotides, the CDR3 is TGTGCCAGCAGTGATCGGGGTAGGCGTGAGCAGTTCTTC.